Below are 17 T cell receptor beta chains sequenced from a single sample in a study of cytomegalovirus exposure and HLA in healthy donors. Method: immunoSEQ multiplex PCR; TCRdb's copy keeps in-frame clones and lacks some. The sample shows approximately 230,000 clones, approximately 84% of them seen only once. Sequencing used PBMCs. All receptors derive from a man younger than 35 in good health and CMV-seropositive.

The chain links TRBV6-1 to TRBJ1-2, with TRBD1 matching 11 bases. Germline CDR1 MNHNS, CDR2 SASEGT. The trim removed 8 bases at V and 5 bases at J, leaving 10 bases unmatched. This CDR3 contains 15 residues. The CDR3 region is CASVRTGGGGYGYTF. The CDR3 coding sequence is TGTGCCAGCGTAAGGACAGGGGGCGGAGGGTATGGCTACACCTTC.

The rearrangement links TRBV9 to TRBJ1-1; D uncertain. Trimming pared 0 bases from V and 5 bases from J, leaving 11 bases between. Germline CDR1 is SGDLS and CDR2 is YYNGEE. This CDR3 spans 14 amino acids. CDR3 in amino acids: CASSVGGIGTEAFF. The CDR3 DNA reads as TGTGCCAGCAGCGTAGGAGGGATTGGAACTGAAGCTTTCTTT.

The chain has TRBV7-2 and TRBJ2-1, with TRBD2 as a possible D gene (5 bases). Germline lookup yields CDR1 SGHTA and CDR2 FQGNSA. The CDR3 has 14 amino acids. Trimming stripped 3 bases from V and 5 bases from J, with 11 bases between. Here the CDR3 reads CASSFRRRDNEQFF. The DNA of the CDR3 is TGTGCCAGCAGCTTCAGGAGGCGGGACAATGAGCAGTTCTTC.

This chain connects TRBV19 to TRBJ2-1, with 9 bases aligning to TRBD2. J lost 6 bases, V lost 3 bases, and 6 bases had no gene match. This CDR3 is 15 amino acids long. CDR1 LNHDA and CDR2 SQIVND come from the germline V gene (reference sequence). The CDR3 sequence is CASSMGGRALNEQFF. The CDR3 DNA sequence: TGTGCCAGTAGTATGGGCGGGAGGGCCCTCAATGAGCAGTTCTTC.

The chain joins TRBV5-1 to TRBJ2-2; D is unresolved. Germline CDR1 and CDR2: SGHRS and YFSETQ. There are 14 residues in the CDR3. V was pared by 6 bases and J by 1 base, with 10 bases between. The CDR3 loop reads CASKGVENTGELFF. CDR3 sequence (DNA): TGCGCCAGCAAGGGCGTCGAGAACACCGGGGAGCTGTTTTTT.

The rearrangement uses TRBV11-2 and TRBJ2-1; TRBD1 might be the D (5 bases). CDR3 length equals 16 residues. Looked up from germline, CDR1 is SGHAT and CDR2 is FQNNGV. V lost 5 bases to trimming and J lost 0 bases, with 14 bases between them. The CDR3 sequence is CASSPIRGPSYNEQFF. CDR3 DNA: TGTGCCAGCAGCCCGATTAGGGGCCCCTCCTACAATGAGCAGTTCTTC.

The V call is TRBV6-1, the J call TRBJ2-1; 11 nucleotides align to TRBD2. Germline V CDR1 and CDR2: MNHNS, SASEGT. With V trimmed by 3 bases and J by 5 bases, 3 bases remained unmatched. This CDR3 is built from 15 residues. CDR3 sequence reads: CASSDGTSGNNEQFF. In DNA form, the CDR3 reads TGTGCCAGCAGTGATGGGACTAGCGGCAACAATGAGCAGTTCTTC.

This chain uses TRBV19 with TRBJ2-5, with TRBD1 identical over 8 bases. Germline assignment: CDR1 LNHDA and CDR2 SQIVND (reference sequence). CDR3 length equals 15 residues. Trimming cost V 4 bases and J 2 bases; bases outside gene matches: 6. In DNA form, the CDR3 reads TGTGCCAGTAGTAACCCCCAGGGGGCTCAAGAGACCCAGTACTTC. Translation: CASSNPQGAQETQYF.

The chain is built from TRBV29-1 and TRBJ2-1, with 7 bases that match TRBD2. Germline CDR1 reads SQVTM; CDR2 reads ANQGSEA. This CDR3 has 15 residues. After removal of 4 bases from V and 0 bases from J, the junction contained 6 bases not matched to a gene. DNA for the CDR3: TGCAGCGTTGCACTAAGACTAGCCTCCTACAATGAGCAGTTCTTC. As protein: CSVALRLASYNEQFF.

CDR3 coding DNA: TGTGCCAGCAGTCCGACGGGGGGAGGAAACACCATATATTTT. Protein: CASSPTGGGNTIYF. The chain employs TRBV28 and TRBJ1-3; D is perhaps TRBD1 (5 bases). Germline loops: CDR1 MDHEN, CDR2 SYDVKM. The CDR3 is 14 residues long. The ends were cut back, 5 bases at V and 4 bases at J, with 12 bases in the middle.

The chain carries TRBV19 and TRBJ2-4; 7 bases line up with TRBD1. The CDR3 has 15 residues. Looked up from germline, CDR1 is LNHDA and CDR2 is SQIVND (reference sequence). V was pared by 6 bases and J by 0 bases, with 5 bases of the junction left unmatched. CDR3 sequence: CASSRQGLAKNIQYF. CDR3 bases: TGTGCCAGTAGCAGACAGGGTCTAGCCAAAAACATTCAGTACTTC.

The chain combines TRBV30 with TRBJ1-3, with D unclear. This CDR3 is 9 amino acids long. Germline CDR1 and CDR2: GTSNPN and SVGIG (reference sequence). Trimming left V 3 bases short and J 8 bases short, with 2 bases between. The CDR3 sequence is CAWSDTIYF. CDR3 nucleotides: TGTGCCTGGAGCGACACCATATATTTT.

The chain has TRBV6-5 and TRBJ2-1, with a possible D match to TRBD2 (6 bases). V was pared by 6 bases and J by 7 bases, with 13 bases between. The germline CDR1 and CDR2 sequences are MNHEY and SVGAGI. This CDR3 has 13 amino acids. The CDR3 sequence is CASRRLVVNEQFF. The CDR3 DNA reads TGTGCCAGCAGGCGACTAGTCGTAAATGAGCAGTTCTTC.

The gene calls are TRBV10-2 and TRBJ1-1, with TRBD1 matching over 7 bases. The CDR3 sequence is 15 residues long. Losses at the gene ends were 4 bases for V and 6 bases for J; bases not matched to a gene: 11. CDR1 and CDR2 from the germline V gene are WSHSY and SAAADI. Here the CDR3 DNA reads TGCGCCAGCAGTGTCCGCAGGGGGGGAGGGCCTGAAGCTTTCTTT. Residues: CASSVRRGGGPEAFF.

V gene TRBV6-5 combines with J gene TRBJ1-1; D may be TRBD1 (6 bases). The V gene's germline CDR1 is MNHEY and CDR2 SVGAGI. The CDR3 has 16 amino acids. V was trimmed by 4 bases and J by 4 bases, leaving 19 bases between them. The CDR3 DNA reads as TGTGCCAGCAGTTTCAGGACAGATAGCGCGATCACTGAAGCTTTCTTT. This sequence encodes CASSFRTDSAITEAFF.

The rearrangement uses TRBV28 and TRBJ2-7; no firm D call. V lost 5 bases and J lost 3, with 14 bases in between. CDR1 and CDR2 from the germline V gene are MDHEN and SYDVKM. The CDR3 has 14 residues. The CDR3 nucleotides read TGTGCCAGCAGTCCCCCTGGAGCAGTCTACGAGCAGTACTTC. This codes for CASSPPGAVYEQYF.

The V gene is TRBV2, the J gene TRBJ2-5, with D perhaps TRBD2 (6 bases). Germline values: CDR1 SNHLY, CDR2 FYNNEI. V lost 5 bases to trimming and J lost 2 bases, with 9 bases between them. The CDR3 runs to 13 residues. The CDR3 DNA is TGTGCCAGCAGTCGGGACTTACAAGAGACCCAGTACTTC. Protein sequence: CASSRDLQETQYF.